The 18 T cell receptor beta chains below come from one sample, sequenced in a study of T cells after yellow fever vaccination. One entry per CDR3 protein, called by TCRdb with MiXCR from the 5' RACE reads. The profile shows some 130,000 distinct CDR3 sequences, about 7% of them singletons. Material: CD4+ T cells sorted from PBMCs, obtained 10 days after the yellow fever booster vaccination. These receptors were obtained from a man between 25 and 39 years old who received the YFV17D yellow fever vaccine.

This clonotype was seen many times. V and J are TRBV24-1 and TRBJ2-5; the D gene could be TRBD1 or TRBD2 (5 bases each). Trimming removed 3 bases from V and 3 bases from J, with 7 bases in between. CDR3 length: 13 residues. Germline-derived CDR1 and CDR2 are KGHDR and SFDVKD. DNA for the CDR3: TGTGCCACCAGTGATGGGACGGAAGAGACCCAGTACTTC. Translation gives CATSDGTEETQYF.

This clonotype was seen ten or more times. This chain's CDR3 is CSLKTEGEAEAFF. CDR3 sequence (DNA): TGCAGCTTAAAGACGGAGGGAGAAGCTGAAGCTTTCTTT. The V and J genes are TRBV29-1 and TRBJ1-1; D is unclear. This CDR3 is built from 13 residues. Trimming pared 8 bases from V and 6 bases from J, leaving 19 bases between. CDR1 SQVTM and CDR2 ANQGSEA come from the germline V gene.

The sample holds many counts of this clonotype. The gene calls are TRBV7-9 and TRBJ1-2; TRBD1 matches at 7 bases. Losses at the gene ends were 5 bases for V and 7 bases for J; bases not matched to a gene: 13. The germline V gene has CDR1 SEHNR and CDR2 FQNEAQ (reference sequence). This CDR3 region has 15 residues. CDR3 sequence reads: CASSAISTGLLGYTF. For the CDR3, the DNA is TGTGCCAGCAGCGCAATTTCGACAGGGCTTCTTGGCTACACCTTC.

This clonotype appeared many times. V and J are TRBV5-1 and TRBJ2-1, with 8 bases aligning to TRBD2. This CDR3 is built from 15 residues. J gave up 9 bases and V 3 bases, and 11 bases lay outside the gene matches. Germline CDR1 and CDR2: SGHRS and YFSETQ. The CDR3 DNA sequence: TGCGCCAGCAGCTCCCCCGGGAGGGCCCTTGGTGAGCAGTTCTTC. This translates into CASSSPGRALGEQFF.

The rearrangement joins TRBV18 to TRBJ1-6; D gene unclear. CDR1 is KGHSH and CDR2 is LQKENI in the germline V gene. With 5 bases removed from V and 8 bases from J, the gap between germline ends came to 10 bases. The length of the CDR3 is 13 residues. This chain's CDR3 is CASSREEDSPLHF. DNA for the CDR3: TGTGCCAGCTCAAGGGAGGAGGATTCACCCCTCCACTTT.

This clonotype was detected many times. In DNA form, the CDR3 reads TGTGCCACCAGCAGACGTCGGACTATAGGGAACGGTGCCAAAAACATTCAGTACTTC. Its protein is CATSRRRTIGNGAKNIQYF. V gene TRBV15 combines with J gene TRBJ2-4; a weak D match, TRBD2 (6 bases). V was cut by 2 bases and J by 1 base, with 21 bases left in between. The CDR3 covers 19 residues. The germline V gene encodes CDR1 LNHNV and CDR2 YYDKDF (reference sequence).

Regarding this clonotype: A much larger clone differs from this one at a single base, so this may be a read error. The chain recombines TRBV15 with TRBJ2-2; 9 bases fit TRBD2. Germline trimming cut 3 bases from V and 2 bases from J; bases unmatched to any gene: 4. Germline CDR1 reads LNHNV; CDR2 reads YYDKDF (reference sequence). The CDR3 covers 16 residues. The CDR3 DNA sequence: TGTGCCACCAGCAGGTCTAGCGGGATAAACACCGGGGAGCTGTTTTTT. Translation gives CATSRSSGINTGELFF.

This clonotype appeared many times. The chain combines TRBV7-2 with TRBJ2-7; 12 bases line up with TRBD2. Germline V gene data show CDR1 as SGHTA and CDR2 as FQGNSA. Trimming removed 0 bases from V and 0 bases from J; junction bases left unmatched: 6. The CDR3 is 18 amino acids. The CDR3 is CASSLALPSGRGSYEQYF. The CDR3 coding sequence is TGTGCCAGCAGCTTAGCGCTACCTAGCGGGAGGGGCTCCTACGAGCAGTACTTC.

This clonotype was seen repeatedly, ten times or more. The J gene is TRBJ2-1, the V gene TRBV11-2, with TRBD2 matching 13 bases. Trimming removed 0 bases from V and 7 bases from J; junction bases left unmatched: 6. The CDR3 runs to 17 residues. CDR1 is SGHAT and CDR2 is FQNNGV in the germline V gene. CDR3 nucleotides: TGTGCCAGCAGCTTAGATCGACTAGCGGGAGGCAGAAATGAGCAGTTCTTC. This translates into CASSLDRLAGGRNEQFF.

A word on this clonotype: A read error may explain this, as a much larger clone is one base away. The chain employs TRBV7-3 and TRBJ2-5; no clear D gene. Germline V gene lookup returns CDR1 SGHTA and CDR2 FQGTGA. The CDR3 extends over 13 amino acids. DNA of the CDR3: TGTACCAGCAGCTTAAGGGCTCAAGAGACCCAGTACTTC. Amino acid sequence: CTSSLRAQETQYF. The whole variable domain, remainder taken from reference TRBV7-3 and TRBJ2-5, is GAGVSQTPSNKVTEKGKYVELRCDPISGHTALYWYRQSLGQGPEFLIYFQGTGAADDSGLPNDRFFAVRPEGSVSTLKIQRTERGDSAVYLCTSSLRAQETQYFGPGTRLLVL.

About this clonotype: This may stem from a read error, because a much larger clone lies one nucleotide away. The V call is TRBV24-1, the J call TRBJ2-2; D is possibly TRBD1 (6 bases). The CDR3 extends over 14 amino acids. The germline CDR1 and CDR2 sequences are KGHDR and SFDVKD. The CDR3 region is CATGSQGWTGELLF. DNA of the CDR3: TGTGCCACCGGGTCGCAGGGGTGGACCGGGGAGCTGCTTTTT.

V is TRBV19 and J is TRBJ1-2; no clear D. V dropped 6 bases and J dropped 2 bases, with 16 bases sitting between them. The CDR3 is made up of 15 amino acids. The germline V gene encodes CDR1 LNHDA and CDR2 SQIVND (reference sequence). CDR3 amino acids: CASRGGPGPNYGYTF. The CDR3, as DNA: TGTGCCAGTAGGGGCGGCCCAGGACCCAACTATGGCTACACCTTC.

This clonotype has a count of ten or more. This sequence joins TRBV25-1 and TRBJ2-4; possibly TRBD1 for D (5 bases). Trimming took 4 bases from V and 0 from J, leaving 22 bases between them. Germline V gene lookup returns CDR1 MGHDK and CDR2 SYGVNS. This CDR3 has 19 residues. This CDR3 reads CASSGAWGFRGLAKNIQYF. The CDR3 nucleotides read TGTGCCAGCAGTGGGGCGTGGGGTTTTAGGGGTCTAGCCAAAAACATTCAGTACTTC.

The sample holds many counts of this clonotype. The DNA for the CDR3 is TGCAGCGTTGAATCTGATAGGCATAGATATGGCTACACCTTC. Its translation: CSVESDRHRYGYTF. The chain has TRBV29-1 and TRBJ1-2; no clear D gene. Germline CDR1 and CDR2: SQVTM and ANQGSEA. The length of the CDR3 is 14 residues. V dropped 2 bases and J dropped 5 bases, with 15 bases sitting between them.

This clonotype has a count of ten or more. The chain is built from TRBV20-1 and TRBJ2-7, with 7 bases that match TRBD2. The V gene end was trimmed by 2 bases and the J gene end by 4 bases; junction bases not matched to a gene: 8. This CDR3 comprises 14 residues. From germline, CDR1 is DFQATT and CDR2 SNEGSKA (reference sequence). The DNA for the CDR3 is TGCAGTGCTAGAATCACCAGCGGGAATTACGAGCAGTACTTC. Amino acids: CSARITSGNYEQYF.

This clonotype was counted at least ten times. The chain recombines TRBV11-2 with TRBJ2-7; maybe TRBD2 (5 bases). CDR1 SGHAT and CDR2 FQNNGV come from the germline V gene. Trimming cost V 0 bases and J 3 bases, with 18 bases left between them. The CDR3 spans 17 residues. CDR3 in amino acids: CASSLEVGGLPIYEQYF. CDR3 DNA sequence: TGTGCCAGCAGCTTAGAAGTTGGTGGACTCCCTATCTACGAGCAGTACTTC.

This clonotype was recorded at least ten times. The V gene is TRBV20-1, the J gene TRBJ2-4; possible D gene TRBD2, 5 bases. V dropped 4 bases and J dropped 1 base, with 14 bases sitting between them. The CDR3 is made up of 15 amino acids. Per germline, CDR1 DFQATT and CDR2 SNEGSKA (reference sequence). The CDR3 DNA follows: TGCAGTGCTAAGGGCGGAGGTATTGCCAAAAACATTCAGTACTTC. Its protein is CSAKGGGIAKNIQYF.

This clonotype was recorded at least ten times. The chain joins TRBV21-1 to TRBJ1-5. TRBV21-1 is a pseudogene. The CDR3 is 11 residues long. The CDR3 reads CASRGFQPQHF. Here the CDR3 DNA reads TGTGCCAGCAGGGGGTTTCAGCCCCAGCATTTT.